The 29 T cell receptor beta chains given below trace back to one sample, sequenced in a study of T cell clonotyping in hematopoietic cell transplantation. The protocol was immunoSEQ multiplex PCR, while the TCRdb copy is restricted to in-frame clones and leaves out a portion. The profile covers approximately 16,000 clones, with 93% appearing a single time and 1.8% taken by the ten largest. The sample's time point: recipient sample about 28 days before transplant, after cytoreduction. Material: peripheral blood mononuclear cells, obtained before stem cell transplant. The receptors shown here come from a man aged 18 to 29 with biphenotypic leukemia. Some clones in this sample may be carry-over from other donors' samples.

The chain uses TRBV9 and TRBJ2-7; TRBD2 matches 7 bases. The CDR3 contains 15 residues. The germline CDR1 and CDR2 sequences are SGDLS and YYNGEE. Losses at the gene ends were 3 bases for V and 2 bases for J; bases not matched to a gene: 8. CDR3 DNA: TGTGCCAGCAGCGCCGGACTAGGTCAGACCTACGAGCAGTACTTC. Translating gives CASSAGLGQTYEQYF.

The chain employs TRBV28 and TRBJ2-5; D gene uncertain. The CDR3 is 14 residues long. Between the trimmed V and J ends, which lost 3 bases and 2 bases, there was a span of 10 bases. Germline values: CDR1 MDHEN, CDR2 SYDVKM. The CDR3 bases are TGTGCCAGCAGTTTGGCCCAAATACAAGAGACCCAGTACTTC. This gives the protein CASSLAQIQETQYF.

The chain carries TRBV27 and TRBJ1-6; D is possibly TRBD1 (6 bases). The CDR3 has 14 amino acids. From germline, CDR1 is MNHEY and CDR2 SMNVEV (reference sequence). The V gene lost 6 bases and the J gene lost 11 bases, with 17 bases spanning the gap. This chain's CDR3 is CASREGGGGAPLHF. The DNA for the CDR3 is TGTGCCAGCAGGGAGGGGGGCGGTGGGGCACCCCTCCACTTT.

This clone was detected only once. This rearrangement joins TRBV25-1 to TRBJ2-7; possibly TRBD1 for D (5 bases). Germline CDR1 is MGHDK and CDR2 is SYGVNS. Trimming took off 1 base at V and 5 bases at J, with 15 bases between the two ends. This CDR3 contains 15 residues. The CDR3: CASSESVGLDHEQYF. In DNA form, the CDR3 reads TGTGCCAGCAGTGAATCGGTGGGGCTTGACCACGAGCAGTACTTC.

The chain links TRBV29-1 to TRBJ1-1, with a tentative D call TRBD1 (5 bases). Germline values: CDR1 SQVTM, CDR2 ANQGSEA. V dropped 1 base and J dropped 3 bases, with 27 bases sitting between them. This CDR3 comprises 19 residues. DNA for the CDR3: TGCAGCGTTGAAGTCGGGTTGTTCTCGACAGTCCCTTGGGACACTGAAGCTTTCTTT. This gives the protein CSVEVGLFSTVPWDTEAFF.

The chain couples TRBV4-2 to TRBJ2-1, with 13 bases matching TRBD2. V lost 4 bases to trimming and J lost 4 bases; unmatched junction nucleotides: 4. The CDR3 covers 16 residues. The V gene's germline CDR1 is LGHNA and CDR2 YNFKEQ. As DNA, the CDR3 is TGTGCCAGCAGCCGGACTAGCGGGGGACTTTACAATGAGCAGTTCTTC. Protein: CASSRTSGGLYNEQFF.

The rearrangement links TRBV7-2 to TRBJ1-5; D may be TRBD1 (6 bases). CDR1 is SGHTA, CDR2 FQGNSA, per germline. The CDR3 is 17 residues long. Deletions cut 1 base from V and 0 bases from J, with 13 bases between. The CDR3 sequence is CASSLGPGVYSNQPQHF. The CDR3 DNA reads TGTGCCAGCAGCTTAGGTCCAGGGGTTTATAGCAATCAGCCCCAGCATTTT.

The rearrangement links TRBV11-2 to TRBJ1-2; D call uncertain. Germline lookup yields CDR1 SGHAT and CDR2 FQNNGV. The V gene lost 5 bases and the J gene lost 5 bases, with 15 bases spanning the gap. This CDR3 is built from 14 residues. This CDR3 reads CASSPIQASYGYTF. The CDR3 nucleotides read TGTGCCAGCAGCCCCATCCAGGCTTCTTATGGCTACACCTTC.

The chain recombines TRBV29-1 with TRBJ1-2; no clear D gene. The germline gives CDR1 SQVTM, CDR2 ANQGSEA. V dropped 3 bases and J dropped 2 bases, with 7 bases sitting between them. This CDR3 is built from 12 residues. The CDR3 sequence is CSVESGNYGYTF. CDR3 nucleotides: TGCAGCGTTGAGTCGGGGAACTATGGCTACACCTTC.

The chain joins TRBV6-6 to TRBJ2-4; possibly TRBD1 for D (5 bases). Per the germline V gene, CDR1 is MNHNY and CDR2 is SVGAGI (reference sequence). Trimming cost V 6 bases and J 2 bases, with 14 bases left between them. The CDR3 runs 15 residues. The CDR3 DNA sequence: TGTGCCAGCAGCCCATCCAGGGATACCAAAAACATTCAGTACTTC. Its protein product is CASSPSRDTKNIQYF.

This chain links TRBV7-9 with TRBJ2-7; D may be TRBD2 (6 bases). There are 16 residues in the CDR3. Per germline, CDR1 SEHNR and CDR2 FQNEAQ (reference sequence). Trimming removed 5 bases at V and 1 base at J, with 18 bases between. CDR3 DNA: TGTGCCAGCAGCCCAACCGGGAGTCTAGCGTCCTACGAGCAGTACTTC. Its protein is CASSPTGSLASYEQYF.

This chain links TRBV29-1 with TRBJ2-1, with D maybe TRBD1 (6 bases). The CDR3 loop spans 14 amino acids. Germline CDR1 is SQVTM and CDR2 is ANQGSEA. V was clipped by 4 bases and J by 8 bases, with 18 bases between them. The CDR3 nucleotides read TGCAGCGTTGGAGGGGGATTTCTCAGGGATGAGCAGTTCTTC. It specifies CSVGGGFLRDEQFF.

The V call is TRBV29-1, the J call TRBJ1-2; 10 nucleotides line up with TRBD1. The CDR3 has 14 residues. The germline V gene encodes CDR1 SQVTM and CDR2 ANQGSEA. After removal of 4 bases from V and 4 bases from J, the junction contained 6 bases not matched to a gene. CDR3 region: CSVARDRGGYGYTF. Written as DNA, the CDR3 is TGCAGCGTTGCCCGGGACAGGGGTGGCTATGGCTACACCTTC.

This chain uses TRBV7-8 with TRBJ2-3, with D tentatively TRBD2 (6 bases). This CDR3 region has 14 residues. The V end was cut by 8 bases, the J end by 6 bases, with 18 bases between. The germline V gene has CDR1 SGHVS and CDR2 FQNEAQ. CDR3 in amino acids: CASDGTFREDTQYF. In DNA form, the CDR3 reads TGTGCCAGCGACGGGACTTTCCGGGAGGATACGCAGTATTTT.

The chain links TRBV6-4 to TRBJ1-1, with TRBD1 matching over 8 bases. The CDR3 contains 20 residues. J lost 0 bases, V lost 1 base, and 16 bases had no gene match. CDR1 MRHNA and CDR2 SNTAGT come from the germline V gene. The DNA for the CDR3 is TGTGCCAGCAGTGACTGGCCCCCGGAGGTCCAGGGGGCAATGAACACTGAAGCTTTCTTT. Its protein product is CASSDWPPEVQGAMNTEAFF.

The genes are TRBV6-6 and TRBJ2-2; D ambiguous. CDR3 length: 14 amino acids. Germline CDR1 is MNHNY and CDR2 is SVGAGI (reference sequence). V was shortened by 6 bases and J by 0 bases, with 8 bases between the two germline ends. CDR3: CASRDGPNTGELFF. As DNA, the CDR3 is TGTGCCAGCAGGGACGGGCCGAACACCGGGGAGCTGTTTTTT.

The rearrangement links TRBV2 to TRBJ2-1; D is ambiguous. The CDR3 is 16 amino acids. V dropped 7 bases and J dropped 2 bases, with 18 bases sitting between them. Germline CDR1 SNHLY, CDR2 FYNNEI. The CDR3 region has the DNA TGTGCCAGCACTCAGGTGGGCACAAGTCCCTACAATGAGCAGTTCTTC. Translating gives CASTQVGTSPYNEQFF.

This clone was seen a handful of times. The rearrangement joins TRBV28 to TRBJ1-5, with TRBD1 matching over 8 bases. Per germline, CDR1 MDHEN and CDR2 SYDVKM. V lost 6 bases and J lost 6; bases outside the gene matches: 7. This CDR3 has 14 amino acids. The CDR3 loop reads CASRPGQGGQPQHF. DNA of the CDR3: TGTGCCAGCAGACCAGGACAGGGCGGTCAGCCCCAGCATTTT.

This chain joins TRBV27 and TRBJ2-2; TRBD1 matches 12 bases. The CDR3 has 16 residues. CDR1 is MNHEY and CDR2 is SMNVEV in the germline V gene (reference sequence). Trimming cost V 6 bases and J 1 base; bases outside gene matches: 3. The CDR3 DNA reads TGTGCCAGCAGGGGACAGGGGGCTTTGAACACCGGGGAGCTGTTTTTT. Translated, it gives CASRGQGALNTGELFF.

This rearrangement joins TRBV30 to TRBJ2-3; the D gene could be TRBD1 or TRBD2 (6 bases each). The ends were cut back, 0 bases at V and 5 bases at J, with 9 bases in the middle. The CDR3 is 13 residues long. Germline V gives CDR1 GTSNPN, CDR2 SVGIG (reference sequence). The CDR3 region is CAWSVGGGDTQYF. As DNA, the CDR3 is TGTGCCTGGAGTGTAGGGGGAGGAGATACGCAGTATTTT.

This clone appeared once. This sequence joins TRBV18 and TRBJ2-7; TRBD1 aligns across 9 bases. With V trimmed by 5 bases and J by 5 bases, 10 bases remained unmatched. The CDR3 has 15 residues. In germline, CDR1 is KGHSH, CDR2 LQKENI. CDR3: CASSSGTGYLHEQYF. The CDR3 bases are TGTGCCAGCTCATCCGGGACAGGGTATCTTCACGAGCAGTACTTC.

The chain combines TRBV6-1 with TRBJ1-1; D perhaps matches TRBD1 (5 bases). Trimming took 9 bases from V and 11 from J, leaving 16 bases between them. CDR3 length: 11 residues. Germline V gives CDR1 MNHNS, CDR2 SASEGT. The CDR3 loop reads CASPTGVGAFF. For the CDR3, the DNA is TGTGCCAGTCCCACGGGGGTAGGGGCTTTCTTT.

The gene calls are TRBV29-1 and TRBJ2-1, with TRBD2 matching over 8 bases. Per the germline V gene, CDR1 is SQVTM and CDR2 is ANQGSEA. The CDR3 runs to 14 residues. Trimming took 3 bases from V and 7 from J; bases not matched to a gene: 8. CDR3 protein: CSVDPRGGGNEQFF. The CDR3 bases are TGCAGCGTTGATCCTCGGGGGGGTGGGAATGAGCAGTTCTTC.

The chain links TRBV5-4 to TRBJ2-6; the match to TRBD1 covers 9 bases. Germline V CDR1 and CDR2: SGHNT, YYREEE (reference sequence). The junction had 8 bases not matched to a gene; V was cut back by 4 bases and J by 0 bases. This CDR3 spans 18 amino acids. CDR3 sequence reads: CASSPLGQGYSGANVLTF. CDR3 coding DNA: TGTGCCAGCAGCCCGCTGGGACAGGGTTACTCTGGGGCCAACGTCCTGACTTTC.

The J gene is TRBJ2-4, the V gene TRBV30; D may be TRBD1 or TRBD2 (5 bases each). CDR1 is GTSNPN, CDR2 SVGIG, per germline (reference sequence). The CDR3 sequence is 15 residues long. The V gene lost 3 bases and the J gene lost 2 bases, with 14 bases spanning the gap. The CDR3 sequence: CAWSGKPGPKNIQYF. The CDR3 nucleotides are TGTGCCTGGAGCGGAAAGCCGGGACCCAAAAACATTCAGTACTTC.

This clone qualifies as medium-sized. The rearrangement joins TRBV10-3 to TRBJ2-1; the D gene is possibly TRBD2 (8 bases). The CDR3 runs 17 residues. CDR1 is ENHRY and CDR2 is SYGVKD in the germline V gene. V was trimmed by 1 base and J by 8 bases, leaving 21 bases between them. CDR3 in amino acids: CAISEFPGGQTSDEQFF. The CDR3 coding sequence is TGTGCCATCAGTGAGTTTCCAGGGGGGCAGACTAGCGATGAGCAGTTCTTC.

The V and J genes are TRBV2 and TRBJ2-3; 12 bases align to TRBD2. The CDR3 consists of 18 residues. The germline V gene encodes CDR1 SNHLY and CDR2 FYNNEI. The trim removed 7 bases at V and 2 bases at J, leaving 13 bases unmatched. The CDR3 DNA sequence: TGTGCCAGCACCCTGTGGCTAGCGGGGGGGCCGCTCACAGATACGCAGTATTTT. The encoded protein is CASTLWLAGGPLTDTQYF.

V usage is TRBV6-5 and J usage is TRBJ2-1, with D perhaps being TRBD1 or TRBD2 (6 bases each). CDR1 is MNHEY, CDR2 SVGAGI, per germline. This CDR3 region has 14 residues. V was trimmed by 2 bases and J by 7 bases, leaving 12 bases between them. Here the CDR3 reads CASSYGGPLNEQFF. The CDR3 nucleotides are TGTGCCAGCAGTTACGGGGGGCCCTTGAATGAGCAGTTCTTC.

The rearrangement links TRBV27 to TRBJ2-7, with 10 nucleotides matching TRBD1. Germline V gene data show CDR1 as MNHEY and CDR2 as SMNVEV (reference sequence). V was clipped by 8 bases and J by 6 bases; unmatched bases: 4. The CDR3 sequence is 12 residues long. For the CDR3, the DNA is TGTGCCAGCGGACAGGGGGTTCGCGAGCAGTACTTC. It encodes CASGQGVREQYF.